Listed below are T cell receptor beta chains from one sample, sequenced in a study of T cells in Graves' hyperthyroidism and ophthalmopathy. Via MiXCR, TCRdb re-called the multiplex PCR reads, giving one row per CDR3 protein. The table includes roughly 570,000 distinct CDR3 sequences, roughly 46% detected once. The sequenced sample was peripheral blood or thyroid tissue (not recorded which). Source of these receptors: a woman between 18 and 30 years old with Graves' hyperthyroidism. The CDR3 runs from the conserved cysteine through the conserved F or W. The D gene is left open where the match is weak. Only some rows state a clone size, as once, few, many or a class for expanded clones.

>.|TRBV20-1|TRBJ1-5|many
TGCAGTGTCTTGAGGGGAAGTCAGCCCCAGCATTTT
CSVLRGSQPQHF
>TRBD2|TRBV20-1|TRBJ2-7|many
TGCAGTGCCCCGACTAGCGGATACGAGCAGTACTTC
CSAPTSGYEQYF
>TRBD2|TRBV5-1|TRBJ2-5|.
TGCGCCAGCAGCTTGGGACTAGCGGGACAACAAGAGACCCAGTACTTC
CASSLGLAGQQETQYF
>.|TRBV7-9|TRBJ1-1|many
TGTGCCAGCAGTTGGACCGGGACACTGAACACTGAAGCTTTCTTT
CASSWTGTLNTEAFF
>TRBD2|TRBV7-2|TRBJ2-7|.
TGTGCCAGCAGCTTTGGTCTAGCGGCAACCTACGAGCAGTACTTC
CASSFGLAATYEQYF
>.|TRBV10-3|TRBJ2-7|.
TGTGCCATCAGTGGGACGGGATATCAGCCCCAGCAGTACTTC
CAISGTGYQPQQYF
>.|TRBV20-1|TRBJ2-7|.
TGCAGTGCTAGAGCGGGAGTGAACGAGCAGTACTTC
CSARAGVNEQYF
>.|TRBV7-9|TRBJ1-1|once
TGTGCCGGCAGCCAAGACACAGGCAACACTGAAGCTTTCTTT
CAGSQDTGNTEAFF
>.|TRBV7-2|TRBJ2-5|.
TGTGCCAGCAGCTTGCCTGGGAGAAAAGAGACCCAGTACTTC
CASSLPGRKETQYF
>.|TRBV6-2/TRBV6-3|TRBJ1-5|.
TGTGCCAGCAAAGACGCCCTTGGCAATCAGCCCCAGCATTTT
CASKDALGNQPQHF
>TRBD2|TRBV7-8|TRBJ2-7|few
TGTGCCAGCGGGGGAGTGGGGGCGGGAGGCCCGCGGGGTCAGTACTTC
CASGGVGAGGPRGQYF
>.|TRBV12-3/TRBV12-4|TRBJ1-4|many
TGTGCCAGCAGTTCGGCAGACCTTAATGAAAAACTGTTTTTT
CASSSADLNEKLFF
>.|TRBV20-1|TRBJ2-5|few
TGCAGTGTTAGCAGCGGGCTCGCAGCCGGAGAGACCCAGTACTTC
CSVSSGLAAGETQYF